The 5 T cell receptor beta chains below were found in one sample sequenced in a study of identical twins (dated by TCRdb to the mid-2010s). Library construction relied on 5' RACE. The sample was run on an Illumina HiSeq 2000. TCRdb reran the public reads through fastp at Q25 and MiXCR, keeping productive beta chains. Entries that share a CDR3 protein sequence are merged under the most common genes and DNA. For this sample the table gives about 450,000 distinct CDR3 sequences, of which approximately 17% were detected only once. 12% of the sample belongs to the ten largest clones. The sequencing input was naive T cells sorted from blood. The label giving this sample's cell subset or site can be read as: cells isolated with a human naive T-cell isolation kit. The receptors shown here come from a man in his fifties in good health.

The rearrangement joins TRBV15 to TRBJ2-5; 9 bases line up with TRBD1. This CDR3 has 15 amino acids. Germline CDR1 LNHNV, CDR2 YYDKDF (reference sequence). The V segment lost 5 bases and the J segment 3 bases; nucleotides outside the gene matches: 7. CDR3 protein: CATSRPGQGKETQYF. DNA for the CDR3: TGTGCCACCAGCCGACCGGGACAGGGTAAAGAGACCCAGTACTTC.

In this sample, this clonotype turned up many times. This chain connects TRBV5-1 to TRBJ2-1, with D maybe TRBD2 (6 bases). V was clipped by 0 bases and J by 0 bases, with 10 bases between them. Germline V gives CDR1 SGHRS, CDR2 YFSETQ. The CDR3 totals 16 residues. The CDR3 coding sequence is TGCGCCAGCAGCTTGGCCGCGGGAATCTCCTACAATGAGCAGTTCTTC. It yields the protein CASSLAAGISYNEQFF.

This clonotype appeared a few times. The chain couples TRBV20-1 to TRBJ2-4, with D hard to call. Germline V CDR1 and CDR2: DFQATT, SNEGSKA (reference sequence). Trimming stripped 1 base from V and 0 bases from J, with 7 bases between. The CDR3 consists of 14 residues. In DNA, the CDR3 is TGCAGTGCTAGAGGAGCCCTAGCCAAAAACATTCAGTACTTC. Amino acid sequence: CSARGALAKNIQYF.

The chain employs TRBV11-2 and TRBJ2-1; tentatively, D is TRBD2 (7 bases). The CDR3 covers 19 residues. The V end lost 2 bases, the J end lost 0 bases, and 20 bases lay between the germline ends. Germline lookup yields CDR1 SGHAT and CDR2 FQNNGV. The CDR3 bases are TGTGCCAGCAGCTTAATTGTAATCGCGGGGGCCGTCTCCTACAATGAGCAGTTCTTC. Translation gives CASSLIVIAGAVSYNEQFF.

There are many counts of this clonotype. The chain combines TRBV28 with TRBJ2-4, with no clear D. Trimming left V 6 bases short and J 1 base short, with 7 bases between. The CDR3 has 13 amino acids. CDR1 MDHEN and CDR2 SYDVKM come from the germline V gene. CDR3 bases: TGTGCCAGCAGCCGTGTGGCCAAAAACATTCAGTACTTC. It codes for CASSRVAKNIQYF.